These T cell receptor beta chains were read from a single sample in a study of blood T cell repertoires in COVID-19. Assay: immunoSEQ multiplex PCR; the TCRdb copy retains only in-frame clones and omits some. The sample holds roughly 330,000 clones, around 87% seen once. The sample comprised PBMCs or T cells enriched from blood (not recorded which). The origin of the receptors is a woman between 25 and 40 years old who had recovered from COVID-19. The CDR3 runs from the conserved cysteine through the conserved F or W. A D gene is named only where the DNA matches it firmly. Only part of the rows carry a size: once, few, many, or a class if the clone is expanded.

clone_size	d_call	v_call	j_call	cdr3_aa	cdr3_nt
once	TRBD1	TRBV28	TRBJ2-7	CASKGQWSSYEQYF	TGTGCCAGCAAGGGACAGTGGAGCTCCTACGAGCAGTACTTC
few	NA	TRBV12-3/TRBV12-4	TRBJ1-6	CASRGGNSPLHF	TGTGCCAGCAGGGGGGGGAATTCACCCCTCCACTTT
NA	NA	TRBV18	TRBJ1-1	CASSPPGQPTEAFF	TGTGCCAGCTCACCACCAGGACAGCCTACTGAAGCTTTCTTT
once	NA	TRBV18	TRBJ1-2	CASSPRQDYGYTF	TGTGCCAGCTCACCACGGCAGGACTATGGCTACACCTTC
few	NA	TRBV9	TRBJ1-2	CASSVASGTQVGGYTF	TGTGCCAGCAGCGTAGCTTCGGGGACTCAGGTTGGAGGCTACACCTTC
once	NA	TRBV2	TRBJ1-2	CASSETRQPGGYTF	TGTGCCAGCAGTGAAACGAGACAGCCAGGAGGCTACACCTTC
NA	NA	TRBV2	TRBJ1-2	CASVLSYGYTF	TGTGCCAGCGTACTATCCTATGGCTACACCTTC
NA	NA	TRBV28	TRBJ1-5	CASSVTGTAVNQPQHF	TGTGCCAGCAGTGTTACAGGGACGGCCGTCAATCAGCCCCAGCATTTT
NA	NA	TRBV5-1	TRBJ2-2	CASSARAPGLWTNTGELFF	TGCGCCAGCAGCGCCAGGGCGCCGGGCCTGTGGACGAACACCGGGGAGCTGTTTTTT
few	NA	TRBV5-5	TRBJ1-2	CASSLGGSGYTF	TGTGCCAGCAGCTTGGGAGGGAGCGGCTACACCTTC
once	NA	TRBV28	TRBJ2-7	CASSLSAGTSYEQYF	TGTGCCAGCAGTTTATCGGCGGGGACCTCCTACGAGCAGTACTTC
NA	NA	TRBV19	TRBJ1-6	CASSMRGSPLHF	TGTGCCAGTAGTATGCGCGGATCACCCCTCCACTTT
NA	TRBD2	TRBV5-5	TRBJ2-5	CASSPGLAGGVETQYF	TGTGCCAGCAGCCCGGGACTAGCGGGGGGCGTAGAGACCCAGTACTTC
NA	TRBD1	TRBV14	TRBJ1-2	CASSRSGQGDYGYTF	TGTGCCAGCAGCCGTTCGGGACAGGGTGACTATGGCTACACCTTC
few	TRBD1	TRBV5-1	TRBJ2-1	CASRPLGDRYNEQFF	TGCGCCAGCAGACCGCTCGGGGACAGGTACAATGAGCAGTTCTTC
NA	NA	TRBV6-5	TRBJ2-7	CASRSGITAYEQYF	TGTGCCAGCCGCTCAGGTATTACTGCCTACGAGCAGTACTTC
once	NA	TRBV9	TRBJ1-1	CASSVGGRTEAFF	TGTGCCAGCAGCGTAGGTGGGAGGACTGAAGCTTTCTTT
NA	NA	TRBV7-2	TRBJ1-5	CASSLAGGQPQHF	TGTGCCAGCAGCTTAGCCGGGGGGCAGCCCCAGCATTTT
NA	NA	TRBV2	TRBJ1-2	CASRVPPGGRGAAYGYTF	TGTGCCAGCAGAGTACCTCCCGGAGGACGGGGGGCTGCCTATGGCTACACCTTC
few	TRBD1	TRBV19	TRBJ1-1	CATYRGYTEAFF	TGTGCCACTTACAGGGGATACACTGAAGCTTTCTTT
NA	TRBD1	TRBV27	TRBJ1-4	CASSFVGQGLVLATNEKLFF	TGTGCCAGCAGTTTTGTGGGACAGGGCCTGGTGTTAGCAACTAATGAAAAACTGTTTTTT